These 5 T cell receptor beta chains were all obtained from the same sample, sequenced in a study of blood T cell repertoires in COVID-19. TCRdb's table, derived via immunoSEQ multiplex PCR, lists solely in-frame clones and lacks some. The sample lists some 110,000 clones; 90% to 95% were seen once. Sequences were obtained from peripheral blood. The receptors were gathered from a human donor in a cohort sampled during active COVID-19.

This chain uses TRBV4-3 with TRBJ1-2; 7 positions match TRBD1. The CDR3 spans 17 residues. Germline assignment: CDR1 LGHNA and CDR2 YSLEER. With 0 bases clipped from V and 3 bases from J, the junction kept 10 bases outside the gene matches. The CDR3 here is CASSQDWEDQGDYGYTF. CDR3 coding DNA: TGCGCCAGCAGCCAAGATTGGGAAGACCAGGGGGACTATGGCTACACCTTC.

The chain has TRBV19 and TRBJ1-1; possible D gene TRBD1, 5 bases. The CDR3 spans 13 residues. Germline CDR1 is LNHDA and CDR2 is SQIVND (reference sequence). The ends were cut back, 4 bases at V and 1 base at J, with 7 bases in the middle. CDR3 residues: CASSTQGNTEAFF. The CDR3 region has the DNA TGTGCCAGTAGTACTCAGGGGAACACTGAAGCTTTCTTT.

J is TRBJ2-5 and V is TRBV4-1; 10 bases agree with TRBD2. The J segment lost 0 bases and the V segment lost 4 bases, leaving 14 bases of the junction unmatched. CDR1 and CDR2 from the germline V gene are MGHRA and YSYEKL. CDR3 size: 19 residues. For the CDR3, the DNA is TGCGCCAGCAGCCTTCCGGGGGCGCCTAGCGGGGGTTACCAAGAGACCCAGTACTTC. This gives the protein CASSLPGAPSGGYQETQYF.

This clone was counted a few times. The chain is built from TRBV29-1 and TRBJ1-4; D is undetermined. In germline, CDR1 is SQVTM, CDR2 ANQGSEA. V was cut by 1 base and J by 5 bases, with 8 bases left in between. This CDR3 spans 13 amino acids. In nucleotides, the CDR3 is TGCAGCGTTGAAGCGGGCGGGAATGAAAAACTGTTTTTT. It codes for CSVEAGGNEKLFF.

This chain connects TRBV28 to TRBJ1-1; no clear D gene. The CDR3 is 11 amino acids. V shed 6 bases and J shed 3 bases, with 5 bases lying between them. CDR1 is MDHEN, CDR2 SYDVKM, per germline. The CDR3 DNA is TGTGCCAGCAGGGAGGACACTGAAGCTTTCTTT. Amino acids: CASREDTEAFF.